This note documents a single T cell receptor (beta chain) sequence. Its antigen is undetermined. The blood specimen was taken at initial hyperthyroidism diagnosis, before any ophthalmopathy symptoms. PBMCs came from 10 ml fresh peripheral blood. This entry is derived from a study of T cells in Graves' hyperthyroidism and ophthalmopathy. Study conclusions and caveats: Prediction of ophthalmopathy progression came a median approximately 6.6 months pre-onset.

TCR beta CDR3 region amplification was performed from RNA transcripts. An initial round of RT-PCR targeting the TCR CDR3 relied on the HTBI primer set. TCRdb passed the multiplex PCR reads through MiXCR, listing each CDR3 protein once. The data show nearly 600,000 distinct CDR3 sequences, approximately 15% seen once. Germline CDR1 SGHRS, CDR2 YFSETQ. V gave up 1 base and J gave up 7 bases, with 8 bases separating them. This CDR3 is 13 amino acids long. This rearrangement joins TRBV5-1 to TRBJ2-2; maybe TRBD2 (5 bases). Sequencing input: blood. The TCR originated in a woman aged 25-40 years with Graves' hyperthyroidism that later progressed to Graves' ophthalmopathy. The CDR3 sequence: CASSLSAGGELFF. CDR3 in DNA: TGCGCCAGCAGCTTGTCGGCGGGCGGGGAGCTGTTTTTT.